What follows are 27 T cell receptor beta chains derived from one specimen sequenced in a study of T-cell memory formation after mild COVID-19. TCRdb processed the 5' RACE reads anew with MiXCR; each CDR3 protein has one entry. The sample holds about 210,000 distinct CDR3 sequences, under 30% seen once. The sequenced material came from PBMCs or a T cell subset sorted from them (not recorded which). The receptors were sampled from an adult woman who had mild COVID-19 (a few samples of this study predate the infection). Cell type and time point are not known.

This clonotype was recorded a few times. The chain is built from TRBV6-2 or TRBV6-3 and TRBJ2-7, with D maybe TRBD2 (5 bases). In germline, CDR1 is MNHEY, CDR2 SVGEGT. This CDR3 has 13 amino acids. With 7 bases removed from V and 4 bases from J, the gap between germline ends came to 14 bases. CDR3 bases: TGTGCCAGCAATCCAGCGGATTTTTACGAGCAGTACTTC. It yields the protein CASNPADFYEQYF.

In its sample, this clonotype was seen a few times. CDR3 sequence (DNA): TGTGCCACCAGCAGAGGGGCGGATCTATATACGCAGTATTTT. Encoded protein: CATSRGADLYTQYF. The V call is TRBV15, the J call TRBJ2-3; unclear D gene. This CDR3 is 14 amino acids long. Germline loops: CDR1 LNHNV, CDR2 YYDKDF (reference sequence). Trimming pared 1 base from V and 7 bases from J, leaving 12 bases between. Drawing the rest from reference TRBV15 and TRBJ2-3, the complete variable domain is DAMVIQNPRYQVTQFGKPVTLSCSQTLNHNVMYWYQQKSSQAPKLLFHYYDKDFNNEADTPDNFQSRRPNTSFCFLDIRSPGLGDTAMYLCATSRGADLYTQYFGPGTRLTVL.

V usage is TRBV3-1 and J usage is TRBJ1-1; 8 nucleotides align to TRBD1. V dropped 4 bases and J dropped 1; count of bases not matched to a gene: 5. The length of the CDR3 is 15 residues. The V gene's germline CDR1 is LGHDT and CDR2 YNNKEL (reference sequence). The DNA for the CDR3 is TGTGCCAGCAGCCCGATACAGGGGGGGAACACTGAAGCTTTCTTT. This gives the protein CASSPIQGGNTEAFF.

This rearrangement joins TRBV10-3 to TRBJ2-7; D is unresolved. The CDR3 consists of 14 residues. Per germline, CDR1 ENHRY and CDR2 SYGVKD. The germline V and J ends were trimmed by 3 bases and 0 bases, with 9 bases remaining between them. Here the CDR3 reads CAISDGLGSYEQYF. DNA of the CDR3: TGTGCCATCAGTGATGGGCTAGGCTCCTACGAGCAGTACTTC.

A few counts support this clonotype. The CDR3 region is CASSETGTTLNQPQHF. CDR3 nucleotides: TGTGCCAGCAGCGAAACCGGGACGACCCTCAATCAGCCCCAGCATTTT. This chain uses TRBV7-9 with TRBJ1-5, with a possible D match to TRBD1 (5 bases). This CDR3 is built from 16 residues. Looked up from germline, CDR1 is SEHNR and CDR2 is FQNEAQ (reference sequence). The V end was cut by 5 bases, the J end by 3 bases, with 17 bases between.

Written as DNA, the CDR3 is TGTGCCACCGTCAATAGCGGGTACACCGGGGAGCTGTTTTTT. Its protein is CATVNSGYTGELFF. This rearrangement joins TRBV24-1 to TRBJ2-2; 7 bases are shared with TRBD2. The CDR3 length is 14 residues. V lost 9 bases and J lost 3; bases outside the gene matches: 6. The germline gives CDR1 KGHDR, CDR2 SFDVKD.

The chain couples TRBV7-9 to TRBJ1-1, with D maybe TRBD1 (5 bases). CDR3 length: 14 residues. Germline CDR1 and CDR2: SEHNR and FQNEAQ (reference sequence). Trimming left V 3 bases short and J 4 bases short, with 12 bases between. The CDR3 DNA follows: TGTGCCAGCAGCTTCGGGGGAGATAGCACTGAAGCTTTCTTT. This sequence encodes CASSFGGDSTEAFF.

This clonotype was detected only a few times. The chain carries TRBV18 and TRBJ1-1; D call uncertain. V lost 3 bases and J lost 3, with 14 bases in between. Germline values: CDR1 KGHSH, CDR2 LQKENI. There are 15 residues in the CDR3. In DNA, the CDR3 is TGTGCCAGCTCACCTATCGCCGTATTGGACACTGAAGCTTTCTTT. This encodes CASSPIAVLDTEAFF.

This clonotype was observed a few times. J is TRBJ2-1 and V is TRBV6-2 or TRBV6-3; 9 positions agree with TRBD2. Trimming took 2 bases from V and 3 from J; bases not matched to a gene: 11. Germline V gives CDR1 MNHEY, CDR2 SVGEGT. CDR3 length: 18 residues. The CDR3 DNA follows: TGTGCCAGCAGTTACAGCGGGGGGAACCCTGGTCGCTACAATGAGCAGTTCTTC. Protein sequence: CASSYSGGNPGRYNEQFF.

V and J are TRBV7-2 and TRBJ2-5; D is unresolved. Germline lookup yields CDR1 SGHTA and CDR2 FQGNSA. The CDR3 sequence is 13 residues long. Trimming stripped 5 bases from V and 3 bases from J, with 10 bases between. Written as DNA, the CDR3 is TGTGCCAGCAGCACGAGGACGGAAGAGACCCAGTACTTC. It translates to CASSTRTEETQYF.

This clonotype appeared many times. V gene TRBV7-6 combines with J gene TRBJ2-3, with D hard to call. Per germline, CDR1 SGHVS and CDR2 FNYEAQ. This CDR3 region has 15 residues. Trimming removed 5 bases at V and 2 bases at J, with 14 bases between. CDR3 sequence: CASSRSTGFTDTQYF. The CDR3 DNA follows: TGTGCCAGCAGCCGGAGCACGGGTTTCACAGATACGCAGTATTTT. Looking up the rest from reference TRBV7-6 and TRBJ2-3 gives the full variable domain: GAGVSQSPRYKVTKRGQDVALRCDPISGHVSLYWYRQALGQGPEFLTYFNYEAQQDKSGLPNDRFSAERPEGSISTLTIQRTEQRDSAMYRCASSRSTGFTDTQYFGPGTRLTVL.

This clonotype occurred once. V and J are TRBV6-2 or TRBV6-3 and TRBJ1-1; D may be TRBD1 (6 bases). The germline V gene encodes CDR1 MNHEY and CDR2 SVGEGT. This CDR3 has 13 residues. The ends were cut back, 1 base at V and 4 bases at J, with 7 bases in the middle. In DNA form, the CDR3 reads TGTGCCAGCAGTTACTGGGGGGCCACTGAAGCTTTCTTT. Translation gives CASSYWGATEAFF.

The table lists this clonotype with a few counts. V usage is TRBV12-3 or TRBV12-4 and J usage is TRBJ2-1; 9 positions agree with TRBD1. CDR3 length: 17 amino acids. V shed 5 bases and J 4 bases; nucleotides not matched to a gene: 12. CDR3 DNA sequence: TGTGCCAGCAGTCCCCCCCGCCGGGACAGGGCTTACAATGAGCAGTTCTTC. It translates to CASSPPRRDRAYNEQFF.

The chain combines TRBV27 with TRBJ2-7, with 7 bases fitting TRBD1. Germline CDR1 and CDR2: MNHEY and SMNVEV (reference sequence). Trimming removed 5 bases from V and 5 bases from J; junction bases left unmatched: 6. The CDR3 has 13 amino acids. CDR3 bases: TGTGCCAGCAGTAGAACAGGGGCGAACGAGCAGTACTTC. Translation gives CASSRTGANEQYF.

Concerning this clonotype itself: A clone one base away is much larger, so this may be a read error. The chain couples TRBV2 to TRBJ2-6; D call uncertain. Germline values: CDR1 SNHLY, CDR2 FYNNEI. With 6 bases removed from V and 1 base from J, the gap between germline ends came to 1 base. CDR3 length: 12 amino acids. This CDR3 reads CASRSGANVLTF. CDR3 in DNA: TGTGCCAGCAGGTCTGGGGCCAACGTCCTGACTTTC.

J is TRBJ1-1 and V is TRBV7-8, with D unclear. Trimming stripped 5 bases from V and 11 bases from J, with 18 bases between. The CDR3 covers 13 residues. Per germline, CDR1 SGHVS and CDR2 FQNEAQ. CDR3 residues: CASSLGERGRAFF. In DNA, the CDR3 is TGTGCCAGCAGCCTCGGGGAGCGTGGCCGGGCTTTCTTT.

This clonotype showed up just a few times. The rearrangement joins TRBV20-1 to TRBJ2-7; 7 bases are a match to TRBD1. The ends lost 4 bases at V and 2 bases at J; junction bases unmatched: 5. Germline V gives CDR1 DFQATT, CDR2 SNEGSKA (reference sequence). The CDR3 extends over 13 amino acids. The CDR3 DNA reads TGCAGTGCTACATCACAGGGGACCTACGAGCAGTACTTC. Protein product: CSATSQGTYEQYF.

The table lists this clonotype with many counts. The chain combines TRBV29-1 with TRBJ2-5; either TRBD1 or TRBD2 may fit D (5 bases each). The V and J ends lost 0 bases and 0 bases respectively, with 8 bases between them. Germline V gene sequence: CDR1 SQVTM, CDR2 ANQGSEA. The CDR3 covers 14 residues. The CDR3 DNA reads as TGCAGCGTTGAAGATTGGGGGTACCAAGAGACCCAGTACTTC. It codes for CSVEDWGYQETQYF.

J is TRBJ2-5 and V is TRBV6-5; D uncertain. This CDR3 is 13 amino acids long. In germline, CDR1 is MNHEY, CDR2 SVGAGI. Trimming took 1 base from V and 5 from J, leaving 8 bases between them. The CDR3 DNA reads TGTGCCAGCAGTTACTTCGGTCGGGAGACCCAGTACTTC. Protein product: CASSYFGRETQYF.

The table lists this clonotype with a few counts. The chain links TRBV4-2 to TRBJ2-5; D perhaps matches TRBD1 (6 bases). Deletions cut 4 bases from V and 0 bases from J, with 12 bases between. CDR1 and CDR2 (germline): LGHNA, YNFKEQ. This CDR3 has 15 residues. CDR3 loop: CASSLHGTHQETQYF. In DNA, the CDR3 is TGTGCCAGCAGCCTTCACGGGACACACCAAGAGACCCAGTACTTC.

This clonotype was observed a few times. The V call is TRBV29-1, the J call TRBJ2-5; D remains ambiguous. This CDR3 has 10 amino acids. Germline V gene sequence: CDR1 SQVTM, CDR2 ANQGSEA. V lost 1 base to trimming and J lost 4 bases, with 1 base between them. The CDR3 reads CSVEGETQYF. The CDR3 region has the DNA TGCAGCGTTGAAGGAGAGACCCAGTACTTC.

The genes are TRBV7-2 and TRBJ2-2; a weak D match, TRBD1 (6 bases). The CDR3 loop spans 15 amino acids. V lost 3 bases to trimming and J lost 6 bases, with 14 bases between them. Looked up from germline, CDR1 is SGHTA and CDR2 is FQGNSA. CDR3 in amino acids: CASSFKGVIPGELFF. Written as DNA, the CDR3 is TGTGCCAGCAGCTTCAAGGGGGTGATTCCCGGGGAGCTGTTTTTT.

This chain connects TRBV10-3 to TRBJ2-1; either TRBD1 or TRBD2 may supply D (5 bases each). The V gene's germline CDR1 is ENHRY and CDR2 SYGVKD. This CDR3 has 12 amino acids. Between the trimmed V and J ends, which lost 9 bases and 7 bases, there was a span of 13 bases. The CDR3 DNA sequence: TGTGCCATAAGGGACCCGGTAAATGAGCAGTTCTTC. Translation: CAIRDPVNEQFF.

The DNA for the CDR3 is TGTGCCAGCAGCGCCGCGGGGCCGGAGCCCCAGCATTTT. This translates into CASSAAGPEPQHF. This sequence joins TRBV7-2 and TRBJ1-5, with D possibly being TRBD1 (5 bases). CDR3 size: 13 residues. Germline lookup yields CDR1 SGHTA and CDR2 FQGNSA. V was trimmed by 5 bases and J by 8 bases, leaving 13 bases between them.

This chain uses TRBV13 with TRBJ1-1; TRBD1 is a possible D gene (5 bases). V lost 0 bases to trimming and J lost 11 bases, with 13 bases between them. Germline CDR1 PRHDT, CDR2 FYEKMQ (reference sequence). The CDR3 sequence is 13 residues long. This CDR3 is CASSLGSRGWAFF. The CDR3, as DNA: TGTGCCAGCAGCTTAGGCTCGAGGGGATGGGCTTTCTTT.

V gene TRBV24-1 combines with J gene TRBJ2-3, with TRBD1 matching over 7 bases. This CDR3 contains 12 residues. V trimming: 5 bases; J trimming: 9 bases; junction bases outside the gene matches: 4. Germline CDR1 is KGHDR and CDR2 is SFDVKD. CDR3 DNA sequence: TGTGCCACCAGTGTAGTAGGGGGCACGCAGTATTTT. It encodes CATSVVGGTQYF.

This clonotype came up a few times. The rearrangement links TRBV5-1 to TRBJ1-1; D might be TRBD1 (6 bases). V lost 3 bases, J lost 1 base, and 16 bases lay in between. Germline V gene data show CDR1 as SGHRS and CDR2 as YFSETQ. The CDR3 length is 16 residues. This chain's CDR3 is CASSSGSSGANTEAFF. The CDR3 DNA sequence: TGCGCCAGCAGCTCGGGGTCGTCAGGGGCGAACACTGAAGCTTTCTTT.